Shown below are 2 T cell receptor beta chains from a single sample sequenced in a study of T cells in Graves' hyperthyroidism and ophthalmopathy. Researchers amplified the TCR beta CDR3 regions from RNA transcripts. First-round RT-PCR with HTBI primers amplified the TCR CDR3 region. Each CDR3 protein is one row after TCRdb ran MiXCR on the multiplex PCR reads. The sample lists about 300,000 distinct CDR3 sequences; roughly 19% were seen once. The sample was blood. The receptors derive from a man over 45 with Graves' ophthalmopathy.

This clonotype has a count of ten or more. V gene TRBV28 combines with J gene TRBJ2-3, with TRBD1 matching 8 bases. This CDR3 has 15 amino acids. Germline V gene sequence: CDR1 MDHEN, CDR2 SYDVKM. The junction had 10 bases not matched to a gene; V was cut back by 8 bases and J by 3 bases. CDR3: CASELRTGRTDTQYF. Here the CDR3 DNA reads TGTGCCAGCGAGTTGAGGACAGGGAGGACAGATACGCAGTATTTT.

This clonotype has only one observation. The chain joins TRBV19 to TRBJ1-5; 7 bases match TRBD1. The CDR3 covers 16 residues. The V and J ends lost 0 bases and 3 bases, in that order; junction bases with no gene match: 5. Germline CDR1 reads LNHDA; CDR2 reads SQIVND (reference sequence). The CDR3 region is CASSIDPGGTNQPQHF. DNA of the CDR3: TGTGCCAGTAGTATAGACCCAGGGGGGACCAATCAGCCCCAGCATTTT.